The T cell receptor (beta chain) described here comes from a study of OX40 agonist ivuxolimab in advanced cancers. About the research overall: Administration of intravenous ivuxolimab to patients occurred every 2 weeks at 0.01 to 10 mg/kg. Participants averaged roughly 60 years of age (range about 23 to 79) and were approximately 81% male. Earlier treatment with anti-PD-1, anti-PD-L1 or anti-CTLA-4 was permitted, and approximately 38% had received some.

Data came from immunoSEQ multiplex PCR; TCRdb stores just in-frame clones and leaves some out. The sample has 100,000 to 120,000 clones, roughly 90% seen once; the top ten hold 0.27%. With regard to this clone: What it binds is unknown.

General observations from the study: More expanded clones were found, on average, in CD8+ than in CD4+ T cells.

Germline trimming cut 0 bases from V and 4 bases from J; bases unmatched to any gene: 7. The CDR3 contains 16 residues. Germline V CDR1 and CDR2: SGHDT, YYEEEE. This sequence originates from an adult with an advanced solid tumor such as melanoma, head and neck, liver or kidney cancer. The chain employs TRBV5-6 and TRBJ1-5; 7 nucleotides line up with TRBD1. The material sequenced was CD4+ or CD8+ T cells sorted from blood, taken in a trial of the OX40 agonist ivuxolimab. CDR3 amino acids: CASSLGGTVMNQPQHF. The CDR3 nucleotides read TGTGCCAGCAGCTTGGGAGGGACAGTTATGAATCAGCCCCAGCATTTT. Full variable domain (rest looked up from reference TRBV5-6 and TRBJ1-5): DAGVTQSPTHLIKTRGQQVTLRCSPKSGHDTVSWYQQALGQGPQFIFQYYEEEERQRGNFPDRFSGHQFPNYSSELNVNALLLGDSALYLCASSLGGTVMNQPQHFGDGTRLSIL.